This TCR beta chain was identified during a study of OX40 agonist ivuxolimab in advanced cancers. Looking at the study overall: People in dose escalation had one of these cancers: hepatocellular carcinoma, melanoma, renal cell or head and neck cancer. Study-wide points: Antigen specificity was not determined for the expanded peripheral T cells.

Germline CDR1 MNHEY, CDR2 SVGAGI. Trimming at V came to 5 bases and at J to 1 base, leaving 3 bases not matched to a gene. The CDR3 runs 15 residues. Concerning this clone: Antigen unknown. Other nucleotide sequences in the sample specify the same CDR3.

The table came from immunoSEQ multiplex PCR; TCRdb's copy has only in-frame clones and leaves some out. This sample carries over 65,000 clones, about 84% of them seen once, and the ten largest clones take 0.4% to 0.5%. The TCR sequence derives from an adult with an advanced solid tumor such as melanoma, head and neck, liver or kidney cancer. V is TRBV6-5 and J is TRBJ1-5; 9 positions match TRBD1. This material consisted of CD4+ or CD8+ T cells sorted from blood, taken in a trial of the OX40 agonist ivuxolimab. CDR3: CASSKQGASNQPQHF. The CDR3 DNA is TGTGCCAGCAGTAAACAGGGGGCGAGCAATCAGCCCCAGCATTTT.